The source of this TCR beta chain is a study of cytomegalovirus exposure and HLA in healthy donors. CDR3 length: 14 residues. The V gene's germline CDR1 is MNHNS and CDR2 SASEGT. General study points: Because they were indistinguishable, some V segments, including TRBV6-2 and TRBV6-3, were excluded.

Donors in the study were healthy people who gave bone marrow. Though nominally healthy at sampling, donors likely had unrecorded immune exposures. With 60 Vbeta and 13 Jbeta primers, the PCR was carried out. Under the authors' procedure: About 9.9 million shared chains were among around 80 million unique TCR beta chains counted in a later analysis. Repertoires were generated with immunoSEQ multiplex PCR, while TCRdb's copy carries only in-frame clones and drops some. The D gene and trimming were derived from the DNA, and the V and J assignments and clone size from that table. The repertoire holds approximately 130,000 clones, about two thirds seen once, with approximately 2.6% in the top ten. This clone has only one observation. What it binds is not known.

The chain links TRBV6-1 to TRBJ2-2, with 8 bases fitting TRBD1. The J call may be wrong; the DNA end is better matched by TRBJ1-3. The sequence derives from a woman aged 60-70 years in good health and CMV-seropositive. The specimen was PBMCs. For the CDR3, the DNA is TGTGCCAGCAGGGACAGGGTAGCTGGAAACACCATATATTTT. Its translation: CASRDRVAGNTIYF.